The subject of this entry is one T cell receptor beta chain. Its recognized antigen is unknown. The read ends 3 residues before the CDR3 terminus; that terminus is restored from the germline J gene. V is pared back by 0 bases and J by 4 bases, with 9 bases lying between the germline termini. CDR1 and CDR2 are read off the germline V gene (reference sequence) as LNHNV and YYDKDF. The CDR3 numbers 15 residues from cysteine through phenylalanine. The DNA has 36 bases, all within the CDR3, and is read from base 1. Using the immunoSEQ assay, multiplex PCR amplified TCR beta CDR3 regions from an average of around 1,300 ng of genomic DNA per sample. The assay corrected primer bias using a complete synthetic TCR repertoire to establish an amplification baseline. The amplicons were sequenced on the Illumina platform. In the source study's methods: Sequences were error-corrected by clustering with frequency ratios and a modified nearest-neighbor algorithm and were then analyzed in the immunoSEQ Analyzer with IMGT gene definitions. At each rarefaction depth, TCR richness and evenness were averaged across 20 rarefaction repeats, and any sample with fewer sequences than the depth was left out. Wilcoxon rank sum tests with FDR correction were used to compare V, D and J gene relative abundances between the groups. For the blinded duplicates, the intraclass correlation was roughly 96% for TCR richness and averaged 76.4% across around 66 gene segments. TCRdb took over this immuneACCESS table, retaining in-frame rearrangements with V and J assigned. Such tables are incomplete; in checked studies, under half of the missing clones stem from an unresolved V gene, and the remainder is unexplained. That table gives V, J and clone size, and the DNA gave D and trimming. This sample's listing comprises some 40,000 clones. 4.8% of the sample rests with the top ten.

This entry is derived from a study of T cells in women clearing cervical HPV infection (dated by TCRdb to the late 2010s). Regarding the study in general: The cases were about 27 women with histologically confirmed HPV16-related CIN3 or worse, and 2 of these cases were invasive cancers. Controls were 25 to 30 women whose single incident HPV16 infection cleared within 12 months without precancer or cancer developing. Blood from cases was collected at the visit at which the lesion was first identified, whereas blood from controls was collected once infection was no longer detected. Among cases, blood sampling occurred a median of about 160 days after lesion detection, with an interquartile range of about 80 to 200 days. Since only a few of the women had HLA typing available, the possibility that HLA type was acting as a confounder could not be ruled out. An exploratory proof-of-principle case-control study, nested within the Guanacaste HPV Natural History Study in Costa Rica, was conducted to compare TCR repertoires across cervical HPV16 outcomes. Cases and controls were matched on year of sample collection and on age within five years. Cases had a median age of roughly 35 years compared with approximately 41 for controls, and baseline characteristics showed no significant differences between the groups. In the parent cohort, some 10,000 women aged 18 or older were enrolled in Guanacaste, Costa Rica, during 1993 to 1994 and were followed for seven years. Five blinded duplicates per group were added as quality controls, so that roughly 60 samples were obtained: 50 or so participants and around 10 replicates.

Every participant had a single incident cervical HPV16 infection, and prevalent HPV16 infections were excluded. Cervical HPV DNA was detected by MY09/MY11 PCR and genotyped by dot-blot hybridization. Roughly 15 mL of heparinized blood was centrifuged, after which the buffy coat was aliquoted, frozen at -30 degrees C, and then stored at -80 degrees C. Genomic DNA was extracted from buffy coat specimens using QIAGEN kits. Study-wide conclusions, independent of this receptor: By combining richness with V gene abundances, random forest classifiers separated cases from controls with an estimated AUC of about 0.83. Because of the cross-sectional design, the study could not determine whether the associations came before infection or resulted from infection, and neither effector/memory subsets nor HPV-specific T cells were isolated. T-cell numbers per sample were unknown, so richness differences could reflect varying T-cell content rather than repertoire biology. Across sequencing depths, CIN3+ cases showed significantly higher TCR repertoire richness than controls, but evenness did not differ between the groups. Cases had lower TRBV6-7 relative abundance than controls (approximately 0.11% versus 0.16%; Bonferroni P = 0.0008).

The sequence joins TRBV15 to TRBJ1-4; TRBD1 is perhaps the D gene, given 6 matching bases. Sequenced sample: blood buffy coat. The TCR sequence derives from a woman between 18 and 69 years old with a cervical HPV16 infection that either progressed to CIN3+ or cleared (not recorded which). Partial CDR3 DNA: TGTGCCACCAGCAGAGAAGGACAGTTTAATGAAAAA. Translated, this is CATSREGQFNEK. The full-length CDR3 reads as CATSREGQFNEKLFF.